The rows below give T cell receptor beta chains drawn from one sample of a study of Ad26.COV2.S vaccination and SARS-CoV-2 variants. Profiling relied on immunoSEQ multiplex PCR, and the TCRdb table lists in-frame clones only, not all of them. The sample has around 350,000 clones; 92% are singletons. Sequenced material: peripheral blood, taken after recovery from COVID-19. Receptor source: a human donor who had recovered from COVID-19. The CDR3 runs from the conserved cysteine through the conserved F or W. The order of the fields is clone size, D gene, V gene, J gene, CDR3 protein, CDR3 DNA. The D gene is left open where the match is weak. Size is stated for part of the rows, as once, few or many counts, or as a class when the clone is expanded.

NA	NA	TRBV7-3	TRBJ2-1	CASSLPGTDEQFF	TGTGCCAGCAGCTTACCCGGGACCGATGAGCAGTTCTTC
NA	NA	TRBV5-4	TRBJ1-5	CASSLGGGGPQHF	TGTGCCAGCAGCTTGGGGGGCGGAGGGCCCCAGCATTTT
once	TRBD2	TRBV3-1/TRBV3-2	TRBJ2-5	CASSQERGDLPTAQYF	TGTGCCAGCAGCCAAGAGCGGGGGGACCTACCCACGGCCCAGTACTTC
NA	NA	TRBV18	TRBJ1-2	CASSPTVAYGYTF	TGTGCCAGCTCACCAACAGTTGCCTATGGCTACACCTTC
NA	NA	TRBV6-5	TRBJ1-5	CASSLRTNQPQHF	TGTGCCAGCAGTCTCAGAACGAATCAGCCCCAGCATTTT
NA	TRBD2	TRBV19	TRBJ2-1	CASSTPSGGAISSYNEQFF	TGTGCCAGTAGTACCCCTAGCGGGGGGGCAATCAGCTCCTACAATGAGCAGTTCTTC
NA	NA	TRBV11-2	TRBJ1-1	CASILGQSNTEAFF	TGTGCCAGCATACTTGGACAGTCCAACACTGAAGCTTTCTTT
NA	TRBD1	TRBV7-2	TRBJ1-5	CASSLETGGYQPQHF	TGTGCCAGCAGCTTAGAGACAGGGGGGTACCAGCCCCAGCATTTT
NA	NA	TRBV23-1	TRBJ2-4	CASSQGNVPVDNRQIAKNIQYF	TGCGCCAGCAGTCAAGGAAACGTACCCGTGGACAATCGCCAGATAGCCAAAAACATTCAGTACTTC
NA	NA	TRBV5-4	TRBJ1-3	CASSTRGTGNTIYF	TGTGCCAGCAGCACCAGGGGAACCGGAAACACCATATATTTT
NA	NA	TRBV11-2	TRBJ1-6	CASSPTVTNNSPLHF	TGTGCCAGCAGCCCGACCGTTACCAATAATTCACCCCTCCACTTT
NA	TRBD2	TRBV4-1	TRBJ2-3	CASSRRTSGGPPDTQYF	TGCGCCAGCAGCCGCCGAACTAGCGGGGGTCCTCCAGATACGCAGTATTTT
NA	NA	TRBV11-3	TRBJ2-1	CASSFRHNDEQFF	TGTGCCAGCAGCTTCCGTCATAATGATGAGCAGTTCTTC
NA	TRBD1	TRBV11-2	TRBJ1-3	CASSLGTGGATIYF	TGTGCCAGCAGCCTCGGGACAGGGGGCGCGACCATATATTTT
NA	TRBD1	TRBV9	TRBJ1-1	CASSFGQGLNTEAFF	TGTGCCAGCAGCTTCGGACAGGGGCTGAACACTGAAGCTTTCTTT
NA	TRBD2	TRBV2	TRBJ2-2	CASSESRGGDTGELFF	TGTGCCAGCAGTGAATCGCGGGGGGGAGACACCGGGGAGCTGTTTTTT
NA	TRBD1	TRBV7-9	TRBJ2-7	CASSLAMQGAYEQYF	TGTGCCAGCAGCTTAGCGATGCAGGGGGCCTACGAGCAGTACTTC
NA	TRBD1	TRBV5-1	TRBJ2-3	CASSGEWDRRTDTQYF	TGCGCCAGCAGCGGCGAATGGGACAGGCGCACAGATACGCAGTATTTT
NA	NA	TRBV6-6	TRBJ2-5	CASSYSQETQYF	TGTGCCAGCAGTTACTCCCAAGAGACCCAGTACTTC
NA	NA	TRBV5-1	TRBJ2-2	CASSLWEASNTGELFF	TGCGCCAGCAGCTTGTGGGAGGCGTCGAACACCGGGGAGCTGTTTTTT
NA	NA	TRBV29-1	TRBJ2-5	CSVEGRGYQETQYF	TGCAGCGTTGAAGGGCGGGGTTACCAAGAGACCCAGTACTTC
NA	TRBD1	TRBV18	TRBJ1-4	CASSPRQGTNEKLFF	TGTGCCAGCTCACCCCGACAGGGAACTAATGAAAAACTGTTTTTT
NA	TRBD1	TRBV29-1	TRBJ1-1	CSVWTGGTEAFF	TGCAGCGTTTGGACAGGGGGCACTGAAGCTTTCTTT
NA	NA	TRBV27	TRBJ2-3	CASSSDTDTQYF	TGTGCCAGCAGTTCCGACACAGATACGCAGTATTTT
NA	NA	TRBV6-5	TRBJ1-1	CASSSRGRQNTEAFF	TGTGCCAGCAGTTCTCGCGGACGGCAGAACACTGAAGCTTTCTTT
NA	TRBD1	TRBV5-6	TRBJ1-4	CASSLATGGYEKLFF	TGTGCCAGCAGCTTGGCTACAGGGGGCTATGAAAAACTGTTTTTT
NA	TRBD1	TRBV9	TRBJ1-1	CASSVADRESAEAFF	TGTGCCAGCAGCGTAGCGGACAGGGAAAGCGCTGAAGCTTTCTTT